In this sample, the clone carrying this TCR beta chain turned up a few times. Its target is unknown. This entry belongs to a study of tumor-infiltrating lymphocytes in primary liver carcinoma. Overall study context: Through surgical resection, the patients' primary liver carcinoma was treated.

Study-wide findings and caveats: Whereas tumor region pairs overlapped more, tumor-adjacent and tumor-blood pairs overlapped less.

Unsorted whole blood supplied the RNA, and germline DNA was extracted too. The input was approximately 500 ng total RNA; TCR beta cDNA was made from it with a constant-region primer. It was through three nested multiplex PCR rounds of slightly modified ARM-PCR that TCR beta libraries arose. TCRdb independently ran MiXCR on the multiplex PCR reads; one entry per CDR3 protein. The sample carries about 330,000 distinct CDR3 sequences, approximately 65% recorded once. What was sequenced was peripheral blood. The clonotype originates from a man aged 40-49 years with primary liver carcinoma and hepatitis B virus infection.

CDR3 bases: TGTGCCAGCAGCCCAACTAGCAGCTCGGACTACAATGAGCAGTTCTTC. This sequence encodes CASSPTSSSDYNEQFF. The rearrangement links TRBV7-9 to TRBJ2-1; weak D call: TRBD2 (6 bases). Germline V gene lookup returns CDR1 SEHNR and CDR2 FQNEAQ (reference sequence). The CDR3 covers 16 residues. V was shortened by 5 bases and J by 3 bases, with 17 bases between the two germline ends.